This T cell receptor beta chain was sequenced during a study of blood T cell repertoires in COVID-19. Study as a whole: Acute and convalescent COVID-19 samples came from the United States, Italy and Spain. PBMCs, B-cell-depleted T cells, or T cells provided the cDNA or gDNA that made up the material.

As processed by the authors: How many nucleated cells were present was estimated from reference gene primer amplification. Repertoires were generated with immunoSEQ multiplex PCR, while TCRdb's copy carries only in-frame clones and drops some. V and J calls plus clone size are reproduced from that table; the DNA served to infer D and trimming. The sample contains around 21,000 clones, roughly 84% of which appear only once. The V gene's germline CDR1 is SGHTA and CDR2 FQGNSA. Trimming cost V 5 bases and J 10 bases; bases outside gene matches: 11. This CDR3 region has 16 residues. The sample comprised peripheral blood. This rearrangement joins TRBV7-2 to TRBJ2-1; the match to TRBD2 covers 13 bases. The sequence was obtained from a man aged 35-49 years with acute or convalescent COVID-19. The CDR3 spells CASSPGGTSGTAEQFF. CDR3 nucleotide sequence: TGTGCCAGCAGCCCGGGGGGGACTAGCGGGACGGCAGAGCAGTTCTTC.